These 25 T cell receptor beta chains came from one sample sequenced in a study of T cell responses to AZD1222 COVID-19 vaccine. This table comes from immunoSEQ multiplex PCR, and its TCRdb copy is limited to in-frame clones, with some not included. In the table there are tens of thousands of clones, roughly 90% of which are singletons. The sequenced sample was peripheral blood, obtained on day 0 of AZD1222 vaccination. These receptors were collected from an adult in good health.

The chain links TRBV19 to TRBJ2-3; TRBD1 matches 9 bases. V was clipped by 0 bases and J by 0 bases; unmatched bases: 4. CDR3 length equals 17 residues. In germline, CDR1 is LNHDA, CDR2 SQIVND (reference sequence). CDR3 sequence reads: CASSIDPQGASTDTQYF. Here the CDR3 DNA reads TGTGCCAGTAGTATAGACCCACAGGGGGCCAGCACAGATACGCAGTATTTT.

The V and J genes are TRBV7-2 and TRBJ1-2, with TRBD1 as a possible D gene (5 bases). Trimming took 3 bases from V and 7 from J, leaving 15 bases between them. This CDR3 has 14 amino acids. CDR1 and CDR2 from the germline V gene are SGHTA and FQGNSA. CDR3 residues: CASSFRGDPPGYTF. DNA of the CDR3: TGTGCCAGCAGCTTTCGAGGGGATCCCCCTGGCTACACCTTC.

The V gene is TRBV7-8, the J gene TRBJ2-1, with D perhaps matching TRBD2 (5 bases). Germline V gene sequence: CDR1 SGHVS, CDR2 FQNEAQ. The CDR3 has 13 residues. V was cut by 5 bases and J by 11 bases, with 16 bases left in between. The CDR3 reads CASSLLRGLKQFF. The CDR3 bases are TGTGCCAGCAGCCTCCTCCGGGGTCTTAAGCAGTTCTTC. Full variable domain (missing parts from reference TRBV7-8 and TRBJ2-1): GAGVSQSPRYKVAKRGQDVALRCDPISGHVSLFWYQQALGQGPEFLTYFQNEAQLDKSGLPSDRFFAERPEGSVSTLKIQRTQQEDSAVYLCASSLLRGLKQFFGPGTRLTVL.

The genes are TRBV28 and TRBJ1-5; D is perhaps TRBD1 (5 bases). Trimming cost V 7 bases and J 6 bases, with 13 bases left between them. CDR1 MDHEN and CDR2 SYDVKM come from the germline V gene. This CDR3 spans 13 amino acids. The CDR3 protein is CASTPRGGQPQHF. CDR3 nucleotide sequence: TGTGCCAGCACCCCCCGGGGCGGTCAGCCCCAGCATTTT.

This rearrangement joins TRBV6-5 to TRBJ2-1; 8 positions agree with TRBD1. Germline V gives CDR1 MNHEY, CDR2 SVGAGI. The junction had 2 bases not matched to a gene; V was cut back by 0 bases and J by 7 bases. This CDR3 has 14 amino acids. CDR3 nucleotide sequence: TGTGCCAGCAGTTACTCCAGGGGGCGGAATGAGCAGTTCTTC. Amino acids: CASSYSRGRNEQFF.

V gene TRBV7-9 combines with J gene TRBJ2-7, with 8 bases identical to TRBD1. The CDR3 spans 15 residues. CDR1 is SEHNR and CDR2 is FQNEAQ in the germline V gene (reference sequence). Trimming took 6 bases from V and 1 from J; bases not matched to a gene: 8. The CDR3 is CASSPRTGQSYEQYF. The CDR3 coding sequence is TGTGCCAGCAGTCCTCGGACAGGGCAATCCTACGAGCAGTACTTC. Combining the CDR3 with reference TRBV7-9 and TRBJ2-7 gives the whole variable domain DTGVSQNPRHKITKRGQNVTFRCDPISEHNRLYWYRQTLGQGPEFLTYFQNEAQLEKSRLLSDRFSAERPKGSFSTLEIQRTEQGDSAMYLCASSPRTGQSYEQYFGPGTRLTVT.

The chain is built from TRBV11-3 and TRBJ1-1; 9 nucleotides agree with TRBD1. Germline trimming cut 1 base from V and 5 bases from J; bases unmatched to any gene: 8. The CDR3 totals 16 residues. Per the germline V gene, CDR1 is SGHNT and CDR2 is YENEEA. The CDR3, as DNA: TGTGCCAGCAGCTTAGGTTCCGGGACAGGGACGACTGAAGCTTTCTTT. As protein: CASSLGSGTGTTEAFF.

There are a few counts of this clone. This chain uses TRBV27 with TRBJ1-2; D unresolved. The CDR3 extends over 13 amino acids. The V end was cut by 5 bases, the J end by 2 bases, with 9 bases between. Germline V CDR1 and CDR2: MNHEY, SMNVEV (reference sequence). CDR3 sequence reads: CASSPLGNYGYTF. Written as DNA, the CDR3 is TGTGCCAGCAGTCCACTGGGGAACTATGGCTACACCTTC.

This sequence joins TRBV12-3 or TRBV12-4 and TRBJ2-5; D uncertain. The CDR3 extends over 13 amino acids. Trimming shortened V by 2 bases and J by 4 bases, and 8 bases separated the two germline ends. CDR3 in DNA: TGTGCCAGCAGTTTAACTCGTCTAGAGACCCAGTACTTC. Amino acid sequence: CASSLTRLETQYF.

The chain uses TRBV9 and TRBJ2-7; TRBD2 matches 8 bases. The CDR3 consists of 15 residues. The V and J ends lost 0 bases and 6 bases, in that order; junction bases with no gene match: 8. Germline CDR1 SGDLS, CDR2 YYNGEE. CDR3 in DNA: TGTGCCAGCAGCGTAGGGTCGGGGGGGCTCCTCGAGCAGTACTTC. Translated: CASSVGSGGLLEQYF. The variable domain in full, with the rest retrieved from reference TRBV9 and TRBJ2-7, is DSGVTQTPKHLITATGQRVTLRCSPRSGDLSVYWYQQSLDQGLQFLIQYYNGEERAKGNILERFSAQQFPDLHSELNLSSLELGDSALYFCASSVGSGGLLEQYFGPGTRLTVT.

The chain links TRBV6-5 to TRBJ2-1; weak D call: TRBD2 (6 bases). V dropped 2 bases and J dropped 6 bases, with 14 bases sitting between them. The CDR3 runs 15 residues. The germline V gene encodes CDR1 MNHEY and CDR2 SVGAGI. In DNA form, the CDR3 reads TGTGCCAGCAGTTACGGGGGGAGGATCATCAATGAGCAGTTCTTC. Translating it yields CASSYGGRIINEQFF.

The CDR3: CASSAGLAGDISEQFF. As DNA, the CDR3 is TGTGCCAGCAGTGCCGGACTAGCGGGAGATATAAGTGAGCAGTTCTTC. This sequence joins TRBV6-1 and TRBJ2-1; 13 bases line up with TRBD2. CDR1 is MNHNS, CDR2 SASEGT, per germline. The CDR3 length is 16 residues. J lost 9 bases, V lost 4 bases, and 9 bases had no gene match.

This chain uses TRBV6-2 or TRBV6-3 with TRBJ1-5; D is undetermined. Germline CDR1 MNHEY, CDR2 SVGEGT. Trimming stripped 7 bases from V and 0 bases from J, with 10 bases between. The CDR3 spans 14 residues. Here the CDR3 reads CASNPVNSNQPQHF. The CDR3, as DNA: TGTGCCAGCAACCCAGTAAATAGCAATCAGCCCCAGCATTTT.

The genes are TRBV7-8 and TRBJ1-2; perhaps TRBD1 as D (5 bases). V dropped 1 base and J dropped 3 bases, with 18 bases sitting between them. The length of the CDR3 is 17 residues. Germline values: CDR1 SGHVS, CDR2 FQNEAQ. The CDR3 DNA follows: TGTGCCAGCAGCTTAGGGGGGAGCGGAGAAGCCTACTATGGCTACACCTTC. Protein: CASSLGGSGEAYYGYTF.

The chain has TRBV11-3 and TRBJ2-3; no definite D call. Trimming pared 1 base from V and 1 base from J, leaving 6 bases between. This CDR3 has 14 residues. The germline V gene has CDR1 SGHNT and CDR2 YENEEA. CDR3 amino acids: CASSLGTRTDTQYF. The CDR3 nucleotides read TGTGCCAGCAGCTTAGGGACGCGCACAGATACGCAGTATTTT.

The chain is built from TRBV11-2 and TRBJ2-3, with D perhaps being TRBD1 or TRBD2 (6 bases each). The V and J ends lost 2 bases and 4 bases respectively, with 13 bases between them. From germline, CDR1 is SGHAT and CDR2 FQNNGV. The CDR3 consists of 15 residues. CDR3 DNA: TGTGCCAGCAGCTTATGGGGGGCACGCTCAGATACGCAGTATTTT. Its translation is CASSLWGARSDTQYF.

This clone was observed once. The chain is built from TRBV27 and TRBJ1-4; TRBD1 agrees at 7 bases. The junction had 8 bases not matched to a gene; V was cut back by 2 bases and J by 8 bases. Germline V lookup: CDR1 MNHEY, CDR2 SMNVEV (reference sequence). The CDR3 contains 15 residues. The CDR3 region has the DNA TGTGCCAGCAGTTTACGCCCAAGGACAGGCGAAAAACTGTTTTTT. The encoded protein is CASSLRPRTGEKLFF.

CDR3 protein: CSVVRDTDTQYF. CDR3 coding DNA: TGCAGCGTTGTCAGGGACACAGATACGCAGTATTTT. The chain couples TRBV29-1 to TRBJ2-3; TRBD1 is a possible D gene (5 bases). The V gene lost 4 bases and the J gene lost 2 bases, with 7 bases spanning the gap. In germline, CDR1 is SQVTM, CDR2 ANQGSEA. There are 12 residues in the CDR3.

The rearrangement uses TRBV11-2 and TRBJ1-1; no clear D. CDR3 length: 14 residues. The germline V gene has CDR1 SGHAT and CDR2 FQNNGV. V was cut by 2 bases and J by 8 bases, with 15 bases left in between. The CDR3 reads CASSLSFHTVEAFF. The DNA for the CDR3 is TGTGCCAGCAGCTTAAGCTTCCACACTGTGGAAGCTTTCTTT.

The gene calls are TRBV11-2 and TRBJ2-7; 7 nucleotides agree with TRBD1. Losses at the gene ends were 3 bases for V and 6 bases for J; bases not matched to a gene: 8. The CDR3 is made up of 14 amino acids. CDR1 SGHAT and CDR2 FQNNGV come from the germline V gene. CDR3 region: CASSFLFGDSEQYF. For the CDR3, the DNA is TGTGCCAGCAGCTTCCTCTTTGGGGACAGCGAGCAGTACTTC.

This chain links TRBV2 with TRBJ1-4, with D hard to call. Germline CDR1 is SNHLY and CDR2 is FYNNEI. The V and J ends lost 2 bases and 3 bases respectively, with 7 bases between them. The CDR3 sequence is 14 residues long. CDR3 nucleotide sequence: TGTGCCAGCAGTGAAAAAAGAGCTAATGAAAAACTGTTTTTT. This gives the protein CASSEKRANEKLFF.

CDR3 DNA: TGTGCCAGCAGCTTAACGACCGGGGAGCTGTTTTTT. The encoded protein is CASSLTTGELFF. This sequence joins TRBV7-3 and TRBJ2-2, with D unclear. The CDR3 totals 12 residues. Trimming left V 0 bases short and J 5 bases short, with 1 base between. Germline assignment: CDR1 SGHTA and CDR2 FQGTGA.

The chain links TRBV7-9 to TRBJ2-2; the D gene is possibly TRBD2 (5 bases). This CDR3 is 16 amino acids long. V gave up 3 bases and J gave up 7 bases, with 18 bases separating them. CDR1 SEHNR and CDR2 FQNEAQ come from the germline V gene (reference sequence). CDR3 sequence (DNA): TGTGCCAGCAGCTTGCAGACTGGGAGCCTTGGCGGGGAGCTGTTTTTT. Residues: CASSLQTGSLGGELFF. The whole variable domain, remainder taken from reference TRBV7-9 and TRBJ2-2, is DTGVSQNPRHKITKRGQNVTFRCDPISEHNRLYWYRQTLGQGPEFLTYFQNEAQLEKSRLLSDRFSAERPKGSFSTLEIQRTEQGDSAMYLCASSLQTGSLGGELFFGEGSRLTVL.

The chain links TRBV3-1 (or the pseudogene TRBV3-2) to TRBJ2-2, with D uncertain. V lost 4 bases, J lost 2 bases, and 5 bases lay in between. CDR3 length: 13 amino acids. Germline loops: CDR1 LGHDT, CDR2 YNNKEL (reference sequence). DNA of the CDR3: TGTGCCAGCAGCCCACTTAACACCGGGGAGCTGTTTTTT. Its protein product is CASSPLNTGELFF.

DNA for the CDR3: TGTGCCACCAGGGTCTATAGCAATCAGCCCCAGCATTTT. Its translation is CATRVYSNQPQHF. The chain couples TRBV6-5 to TRBJ1-5, with D perhaps TRBD1 (5 bases). CDR1 and CDR2 (germline): MNHEY, SVGAGI. This CDR3 has 13 residues. V lost 10 bases, J lost 0 bases, and 10 bases lay in between.